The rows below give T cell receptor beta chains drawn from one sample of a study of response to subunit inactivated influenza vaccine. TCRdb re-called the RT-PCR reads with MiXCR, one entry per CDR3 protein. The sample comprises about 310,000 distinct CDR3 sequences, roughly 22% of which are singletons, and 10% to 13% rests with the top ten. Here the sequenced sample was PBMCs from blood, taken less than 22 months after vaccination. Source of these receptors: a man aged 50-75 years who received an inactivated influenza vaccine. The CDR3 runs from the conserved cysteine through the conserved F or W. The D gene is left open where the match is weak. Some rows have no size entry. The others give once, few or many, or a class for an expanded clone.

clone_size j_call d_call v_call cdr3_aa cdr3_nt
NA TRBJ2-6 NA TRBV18 CASSPQRVTGRFSGANVLTF TGTGCCAGCTCACCACAAAGGGTGACGGGCCGATTCTCTGGGGCCAACGTCCTGACTTTC
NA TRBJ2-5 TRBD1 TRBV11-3 CASSLGTGSLETQYF TGTGCCAGCAGCTTAGGGACAGGGTCGTTGGAGACCCAGTACTTC
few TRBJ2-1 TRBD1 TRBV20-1 CSARAVRDRYYNEQFF TGCAGTGCTAGAGCGGTCCGGGACAGGTATTACAATGAGCAGTTCTTC
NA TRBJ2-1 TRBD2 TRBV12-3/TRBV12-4 CASNLAGGPGNEQFF TGTGCCAGCAACCTAGCGGGGGGGCCCGGCAATGAGCAGTTCTTC
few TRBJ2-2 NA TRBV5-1 CASKTGSANTGELFF TGCGCCAGCAAAACAGGGTCCGCGAACACCGGGGAGCTGTTTTTT
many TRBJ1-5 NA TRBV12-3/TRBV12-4 CASSYPGQPQHF TGTGCCAGCAGTTATCCGGGTCAGCCCCAGCATTTT
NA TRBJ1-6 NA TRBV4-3 CASSQEGASPANSPLHF TGCGCCAGCAGCCAAGAGGGTGCAAGTCCAGCAAATTCACCCCTCCACTTT
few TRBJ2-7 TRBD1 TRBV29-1 CSVISQQGPTYEQYF TGCAGCGTAATCTCCCAACAGGGGCCTACCTACGAGCAGTACTTC
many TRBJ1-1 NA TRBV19 CASNYRPGLNTEAFF TGTGCCAGCAACTATCGCCCAGGCCTGAACACTGAAGCTTTCTTT
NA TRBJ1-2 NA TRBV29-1 CSVDAGNGYTF TGCAGCGTTGATGCCGGGAATGGCTACACCTTC
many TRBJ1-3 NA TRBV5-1 CASSFDIFSGNTIYF TGCGCCAGCAGCTTTGACATCTTCTCTGGAAACACCATATATTTT
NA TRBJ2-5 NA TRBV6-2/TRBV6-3 CASSYGLAGETQYF TGTGCCAGCAGTTATGGTCTAGCTGGAGAGACCCAGTACTTC
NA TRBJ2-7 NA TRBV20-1 CSARGDSLSSYEQYF TGCAGTGCTCGCGGGGACTCCTTGAGCTCCTACGAGCAGTACTTC
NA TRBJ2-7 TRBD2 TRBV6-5 CASSYDGLAGGEQYF TGTGCCAGCAGTTACGACGGACTAGCGGGGGGCGAGCAGTACTTC
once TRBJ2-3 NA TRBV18 CASSPRGGRHTDTQYF TGTGCCAGCTCGCCCCGAGGGGGGCGGCACACAGATACGCAGTATTTT
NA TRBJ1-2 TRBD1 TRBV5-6 CASSQGTGYGYTF TGTGCCAGCAGTCAAGGGACAGGCTATGGCTACACCTTC
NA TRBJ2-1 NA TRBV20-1 CSISQSAGLSEQFF TGCAGTATTTCCCAGAGCGCGGGATTGAGTGAGCAGTTCTTC
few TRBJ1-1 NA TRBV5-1 CASSYPTRNTEAFF TGCGCCAGCAGCTACCCAACTAGGAACACTGAAGCTTTCTTT
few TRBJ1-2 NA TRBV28 CASSFQWPRGYTF TGTGCCAGCAGTTTTCAGTGGCCTCGTGGCTACACCTTC
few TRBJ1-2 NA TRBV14 CASSQATADGYTF TGTGCCAGCAGCCAAGCGACAGCGGACGGCTACACCTTC
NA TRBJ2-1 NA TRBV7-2 CASKPGYNEQFF TGTGCCAGTAAGCCGGGTTACAATGAGCAGTTCTTC
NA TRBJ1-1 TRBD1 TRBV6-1 CASSPPGQLPEAFF TGTGCCAGCAGTCCCCCGGGACAGCTGCCCGAAGCTTTCTTT
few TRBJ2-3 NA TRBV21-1 CARKQGTTDTQYF TGTGCCAGAAAACAGGGGACCACAGATACGCAGTATTTT
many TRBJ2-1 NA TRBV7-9 CASSLGGGEQFF TGTGCCAGCAGCTTAGGGGGTGGGGAGCAGTTCTTC
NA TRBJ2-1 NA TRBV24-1 CATSDFNEQFF TGTGCCACCAGTGATTTCAATGAGCAGTTCTTC
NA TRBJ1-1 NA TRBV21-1 CASNKRQTRSQGVNTEAFF TGTGCCAGCAACAAGAGACAAACAAGATCACAGGGGGTTAACACTGAAGCTTTCTTT
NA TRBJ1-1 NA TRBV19 CASSIGALRINTEAFF TGTGCCAGTAGTATAGGGGCATTAAGGATAAACACTGAAGCTTTCTTT
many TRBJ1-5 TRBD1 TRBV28 CASSLLGQGDNQPQHF TGTGCCAGCAGTTTGCTGGGACAGGGCGACAATCAGCCCCAGCATTTT